The sequence of this T cell receptor (beta chain) was determined in a study of blood T cell repertoires in COVID-19. Study-wide background: The analysed material was cDNA or gDNA that came from T cells, B-cell-depleted T cells, or PBMCs.

Followed longitudinally, the Seattle patients had been enrolled during active infection. The CDR3 is 16 residues long. Germline CDR1 reads LNHDA; CDR2 reads SQIVND (reference sequence). V lost 1 base, J lost 0 bases, and 11 bases lay in between. In the original analysis: By means of reference gene primer amplification, nucleated cell counts were estimated. Profiled with immunoSEQ multiplex PCR; TCRdb holds only in-frame clones, not every one. V, J and clone size are those of that table, while D and trimming were read from the DNA. This table has under 300,000 clones, roughly 90% appearing once. This rearrangement joins TRBV19 to TRBJ2-3; no clear D. Sequences were obtained from peripheral blood. The receptor was isolated from a woman aged 55-75 years with COVID-19, enrolled during active disease. The chain's CDR3 is CASSIGSQPSTDTQYF. The CDR3 DNA is TGTGCCAGTAGTATAGGATCACAGCCTAGCACAGATACGCAGTATTTT. Looking up the rest from reference TRBV19 and TRBJ2-3 gives the full variable domain: DGGITQSPKYLFRKEGQNVTLSCEQNLNHDAMYWYRQDPGQGLRLIYYSQIVNDFQKGDIAEGYSVSREKKESFPLTVTSAQKNPTAFYLCASSIGSQPSTDTQYFGPGTRLTVL.